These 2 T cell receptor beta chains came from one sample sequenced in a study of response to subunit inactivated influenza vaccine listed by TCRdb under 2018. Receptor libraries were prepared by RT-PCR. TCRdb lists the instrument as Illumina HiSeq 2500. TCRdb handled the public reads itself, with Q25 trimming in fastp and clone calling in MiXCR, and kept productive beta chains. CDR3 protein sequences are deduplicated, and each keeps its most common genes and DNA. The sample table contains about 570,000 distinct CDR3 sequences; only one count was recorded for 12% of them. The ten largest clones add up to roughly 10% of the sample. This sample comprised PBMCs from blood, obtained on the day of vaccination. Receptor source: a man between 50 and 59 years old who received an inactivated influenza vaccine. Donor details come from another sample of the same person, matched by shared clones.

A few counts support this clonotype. CDR3 DNA: TGTGCCAGCAGCCTCGCAGGGGGCACTCAGCCCCAGCATTTT. Translating gives CASSLAGGTQPQHF. The gene calls are TRBV7-9 and TRBJ1-5; TRBD1 matches 8 bases. Germline V CDR1 and CDR2: SEHNR, FQNEAQ (reference sequence). V was pared by 5 bases and J by 6 bases, with 6 bases of the junction left unmatched. The CDR3 loop spans 14 amino acids.

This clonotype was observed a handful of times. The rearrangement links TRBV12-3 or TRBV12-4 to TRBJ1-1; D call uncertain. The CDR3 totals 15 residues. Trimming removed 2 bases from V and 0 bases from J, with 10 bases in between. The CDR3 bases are TGTGCCAGCAGTTTACCCGGCCTGATGAACACTGAAGCTTTCTTT. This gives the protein CASSLPGLMNTEAFF.